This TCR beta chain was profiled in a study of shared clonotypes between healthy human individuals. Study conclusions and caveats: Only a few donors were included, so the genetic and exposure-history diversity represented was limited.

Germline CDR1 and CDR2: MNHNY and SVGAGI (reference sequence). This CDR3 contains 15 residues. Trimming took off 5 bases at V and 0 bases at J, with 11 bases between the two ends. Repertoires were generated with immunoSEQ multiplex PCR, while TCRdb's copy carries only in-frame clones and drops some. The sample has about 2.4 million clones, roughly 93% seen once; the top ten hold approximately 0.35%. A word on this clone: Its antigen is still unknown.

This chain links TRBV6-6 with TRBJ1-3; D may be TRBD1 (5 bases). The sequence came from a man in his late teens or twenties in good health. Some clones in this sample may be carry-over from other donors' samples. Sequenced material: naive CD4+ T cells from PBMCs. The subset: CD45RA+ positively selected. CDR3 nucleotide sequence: TGTGCCAGCAGTCCCGACAGCCCCTCTGGAAACACCATATATTTT. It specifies CASSPDSPSGNTIYF.